These 20 T cell receptor beta chains were sequenced from one sample in a study of post-analysis software for immune sequencing data. The library was made from cDNA and included unique molecular identifiers. TCRdb passed the PCR reads through MiXCR, listing each CDR3 protein once. Here the sample spans some 890,000 distinct CDR3 sequences, approximately 50% being singletons. These receptors' antigens are unknown. Study conclusions and caveats: A few TRBV segments appeared more often in patients than in controls, and TRBV5-6, TRBV5-1 and TRBV20-1 were among these.

The sample taken for sequencing was blood. These receptors all stem from a girl aged 10 to 17 with multiple sclerosis.

The V and J genes are TRBV29-1 and TRBJ2-1; D remains ambiguous. The V gene's germline CDR1 is SQVTM and CDR2 ANQGSEA. V dropped 7 bases and J dropped 0 bases, with 10 bases sitting between them. This CDR3 contains 13 residues. In DNA, the CDR3 is TGCAGCGCCATAGCCTACTCCTACAATGAGCAGTTCTTC. It codes for CSAIAYSYNEQFF.

The V call is TRBV29-1, the J call TRBJ1-1; D perhaps matches TRBD1 (5 bases). The germline V and J ends were trimmed by 3 bases and 1 base, with 9 bases remaining between them. CDR3 size: 13 residues. From germline, CDR1 is SQVTM and CDR2 ANQGSEA. The CDR3 DNA sequence: TGCAGCGTTGATAAAGACAGGAACACTGAAGCTTTCTTT. This translates into CSVDKDRNTEAFF.

The V and J genes are TRBV20-1 and TRBJ2-7, with a weak D call TRBD2 (6 bases). Germline CDR1 and CDR2: DFQATT and SNEGSKA (reference sequence). The CDR3 runs to 15 residues. CDR3 coding DNA: TGCAGCACCGTGGAGGGCAGGGCTGGGGTGTACGAGCAGTACTTC. Translated: CSTVEGRAGVYEQYF.

The rearrangement links TRBV6-5 to TRBJ2-3; D might be TRBD1 (5 bases). V gave up 5 bases and J gave up 4 bases, with 10 bases separating them. Germline V gene data show CDR1 as MNHEY and CDR2 as SVGAGI. The CDR3 is 13 amino acids. CDR3: CASSIRVADTQYF. DNA of the CDR3: TGTGCCAGCAGTATCAGGGTCGCAGATACGCAGTATTTT.

This chain links TRBV29-1 with TRBJ2-1; weak D call: TRBD1 (6 bases). The germline CDR1 and CDR2 sequences are SQVTM and ANQGSEA. Trimming pared 7 bases from V and 1 base from J, leaving 14 bases between. CDR3 length equals 14 residues. The CDR3: CSAEGDSSYNEQFF. The CDR3 DNA sequence: TGCAGCGCCGAGGGGGATTCTTCCTACAATGAGCAGTTCTTC.

The chain recombines TRBV27 with TRBJ2-7, with D possibly matching TRBD2 (6 bases). The CDR3 has 15 amino acids. Germline V CDR1 and CDR2: MNHEY, SMNVEV (reference sequence). V gave up 5 bases and J gave up 0 bases, with 14 bases separating them. For the CDR3, the DNA is TGTGCCAGCAGTGCAATAGCGGACATCTCCTACGAGCAGTACTTC. It translates to CASSAIADISYEQYF.

The CDR3 DNA follows: TGCGCCAGCAGCTTGGAGGACGGCGGGGGGGGAAATAATGAGCAGTTCTTC. Its translation is CASSLEDGGGGNNEQFF. The chain uses TRBV5-1 and TRBJ2-1, with TRBD2 identical over 9 bases. The CDR3 sequence is 17 residues long. Germline CDR1 reads SGHRS; CDR2 reads YFSETQ. The trim removed 0 bases at V and 7 bases at J, leaving 11 bases unmatched.

The rearrangement uses TRBV20-1 and TRBJ2-3; TRBD2 matches at 11 bases. The CDR3 runs 14 residues. Germline V gene lookup returns CDR1 DFQATT and CDR2 SNEGSKA (reference sequence). Trimming took 5 bases from V and 0 from J; bases not matched to a gene: 1. In DNA, the CDR3 is TGCAGTGCTCTAGCGGGAGGAAGCACAGATACGCAGTATTTT. Translated: CSALAGGSTDTQYF.

CDR3 in DNA: TGCGCCAGCAGCTTGCCGAGGGGACAGGGTACGTCGGGAGCTTTCTTT. It codes for CASSLPRGQGTSGAFF. The chain is built from TRBV5-1 and TRBJ1-1; 9 bases fit TRBD1. The CDR3 sequence is 16 residues long. V was clipped by 1 base and J by 10 bases; unmatched bases: 14. Germline V lookup: CDR1 SGHRS, CDR2 YFSETQ.

Here the CDR3 DNA reads TGCAGCGTAGGGGACAGCCCTTATGAAAAACTGTTTTTT. Residues: CSVGDSPYEKLFF. The V and J genes are TRBV29-1 and TRBJ1-4; 7 positions match TRBD1. The CDR3 loop spans 13 amino acids. In germline, CDR1 is SQVTM, CDR2 ANQGSEA. The trim removed 6 bases at V and 6 bases at J, leaving 7 bases unmatched.

J is TRBJ1-1 and V is TRBV5-1; maybe TRBD1 (6 bases). Germline loops: CDR1 SGHRS, CDR2 YFSETQ. This CDR3 is 14 amino acids long. V was cut by 4 bases and J by 4 bases, with 14 bases left in between. CDR3 bases: TGCGCCAGCAGCGGAGCAGGGGCGGGCACTGAAGCTTTCTTT. It specifies CASSGAGAGTEAFF.

The chain carries TRBV4-1 and TRBJ1-5, with D tentatively TRBD1 (5 bases). Germline-derived CDR1 and CDR2 are MGHRA and YSYEKL. With 1 base removed from V and 5 bases from J, the gap between germline ends came to 12 bases. This CDR3 is 15 amino acids long. CDR3 sequence: CASSQVSRVDQPQHF. The CDR3 region has the DNA TGCGCCAGCAGCCAAGTAAGCAGGGTAGATCAGCCCCAGCATTTT.

This clonotype was seen a single time. The chain employs TRBV20-1 and TRBJ2-2; unclear D gene. Germline assignment: CDR1 DFQATT and CDR2 SNEGSKA (reference sequence). CDR3 length: 14 residues. V was clipped by 0 bases and J by 4 bases, with 9 bases between them. Here the CDR3 DNA reads TGCAGTGCTAGAGACATAAGTAGCACCGGGGAGCTGTTTTTT. The encoded protein is CSARDISSTGELFF.

The rearrangement joins TRBV5-1 to TRBJ2-7; D is possibly TRBD2 (6 bases). Trimming left V 4 bases short and J 2 bases short, with 31 bases between. CDR3 length equals 20 residues. Germline CDR1 and CDR2: SGHRS and YFSETQ. The CDR3 sequence is CASSPEGAMAGKKNTYEQYF. The CDR3 DNA reads as TGCGCCAGCAGCCCGGAGGGCGCAATGGCAGGGAAGAAGAACACCTACGAGCAGTACTTC. The variable domain in full, with the rest retrieved from reference TRBV5-1 and TRBJ2-7, is KAGVTQTPRYLIKTRGQQVTLSCSPISGHRSVSWYQQTPGQGLQFLFEYFSETQRNKGNFPGRFSGRQFSNSRSEMNVSTLELGDSALYLCASSPEGAMAGKKNTYEQYFGPGTRLTVT.

This clonotype has only one observation. The rearrangement joins TRBV9 to TRBJ2-7; 11 nucleotides align to TRBD2. The CDR3 runs 16 residues. Germline trimming cut 0 bases from V and 3 bases from J; bases unmatched to any gene: 5. Germline V gives CDR1 SGDLS, CDR2 YYNGEE. The DNA of the CDR3 is TGTGCCAGCAGCGTAGGGGGACTAGCGGCCTACTACGAGCAGTACTTC. As protein: CASSVGGLAAYYEQYF. Filled out from reference TRBV9 and TRBJ2-7, the complete variable domain reads DSGVTQTPKHLITATGQRVTLRCSPRSGDLSVYWYQQSLDQGLQFLIQYYNGEERAKGNILERFSAQQFPDLHSELNLSSLELGDSALYFCASSVGGLAAYYEQYFGPGTRLTVT.

This clonotype appeared a few times. The rearrangement joins TRBV29-1 to TRBJ2-7; a weak D match, TRBD1 (6 bases). Looked up from germline, CDR1 is SQVTM and CDR2 is ANQGSEA. The CDR3 loop spans 13 amino acids. V gave up 1 base and J gave up 3 bases, with 10 bases separating them. The CDR3 loop is CSVEGIGGYEQYF. In DNA form, the CDR3 reads TGCAGCGTTGAAGGCATAGGGGGCTACGAGCAGTACTTC.

This rearrangement joins TRBV7-2 to TRBJ2-7, with a tentative D call TRBD2 (5 bases). Germline loops: CDR1 SGHTA, CDR2 FQGNSA. Trimming cost V 4 bases and J 7 bases, with 14 bases left between them. The CDR3 has 13 residues. CDR3: CASSSILASEQYF. The CDR3 bases are TGTGCCAGCAGCTCCATCCTAGCATCTGAGCAGTACTTC.

This clonotype was detected only a few times. The CDR3 spells CAISEPLGEQYF. DNA for the CDR3: TGTGCCATCAGTGAGCCGCTGGGGGAGCAGTACTTC. The chain joins TRBV10-3 to TRBJ2-5; D possibly matches TRBD1 or TRBD2 (5 bases each). Between the trimmed V and J ends, which lost 2 bases and 11 bases, there was a span of 12 bases. CDR1 is ENHRY and CDR2 is SYGVKD in the germline V gene. The CDR3 contains 12 residues.

In the case of this clonotype: At one end the junction does not follow the germline gene, possibly because of a read error. The chain couples TRBV6-5 to TRBJ1-2; D not certain. This CDR3 has 15 amino acids. The V gene's germline CDR1 is MNHEY and CDR2 SVGAGI. DNA of the CDR3: TGTGCCAGTAGTTACGGATTTGGAGGGAGCGACGGCTACACCTTC. Amino acid sequence: CASSYGFGGSDGYTF.

As concerns this clonotype: Being one base from a much bigger clone, this may be a read error. The chain has TRBV29-1 and TRBJ1-2, with D maybe TRBD1 (5 bases). CDR1 is SQVTM and CDR2 is ANQGSEA in the germline V gene. The CDR3 covers 14 residues. The V gene lost 8 bases and the J gene lost 5 bases, with 21 bases spanning the gap. The CDR3 loop is CSPLTPRGYYGYTF. The CDR3 DNA reads as TGCAGCCCCTTGACACCTAGGGGCTATTATGGCTACACCTTC.